The 10 T cell receptor beta chains below all came from one sample that was sequenced in a study of control samples from healthy donors and cancer patients. Profiling relied on immunoSEQ multiplex PCR, and the TCRdb table lists in-frame clones only, not all of them. The data show 150,000 to 200,000 clones, roughly nine tenths seen once. Sequences were obtained from blood. The receptors were gathered from a man aged 30 to 45 in good health.

The chain uses TRBV2 and TRBJ1-5; 8 bases map to TRBD1. The V and J ends lost 6 bases and 1 base, in that order; junction bases with no gene match: 5. The CDR3 is 15 amino acids. Germline V gene data show CDR1 as SNHLY and CDR2 as FYNNEI. CDR3 DNA sequence: TGTGCCAGCAGCGGGGGACAGGCCAGCAATCAGCCCCAGCATTTT. This translates into CASSGGQASNQPQHF.

This sequence joins TRBV18 and TRBJ1-2; D might be TRBD1 (5 bases). The CDR3 extends over 13 amino acids. Trimming pared 4 bases from V and 5 bases from J, leaving 11 bases between. Germline values: CDR1 KGHSH, CDR2 LQKENI. CDR3 sequence: CASSHDSQYGYTF. The CDR3 DNA reads as TGTGCCAGCTCACATGACAGCCAATATGGCTACACCTTC.

The rearrangement uses TRBV28 and TRBJ1-5, with TRBD1 identical over 12 bases. J gave up 5 bases and V 5 bases, and 7 bases lay outside the gene matches. The CDR3 totals 16 residues. Germline CDR1 MDHEN, CDR2 SYDVKM. The chain's CDR3 is CASSNSGQGAHQPQHF. CDR3 bases: TGTGCCAGCAGTAACTCGGGACAGGGGGCCCATCAGCCCCAGCATTTT.

The chain's CDR3 is CASSQTDLNTEAFF. CDR3 coding DNA: TGCGCCAGCAGCCAGACCGATTTGAACACTGAAGCTTTCTTT. This chain connects TRBV4-1 to TRBJ1-1; D gene unclear. This CDR3 comprises 14 residues. CDR1 and CDR2 (germline): MGHRA, YSYEKL. The ends were cut back, 3 bases at V and 0 bases at J, with 8 bases in the middle.

This clone was seen many times. The chain recombines TRBV2 with TRBJ2-7, with 7 positions matching TRBD1. Germline values: CDR1 SNHLY, CDR2 FYNNEI. This CDR3 has 17 residues. After removal of 7 bases from V and 2 bases from J, the junction contained 17 bases not matched to a gene. In nucleotides, the CDR3 is TGTGCCAGCAACGGTGGATTGAGGGGACAGAAGACCTACGAGCAGTACTTC. This translates into CASNGGLRGQKTYEQYF.

The J gene is TRBJ1-2, the V gene TRBV3-1 (or the pseudogene TRBV3-2); 7 bases are a match to TRBD1. Germline lookup yields CDR1 LGHDT and CDR2 YNNKEL (reference sequence). The V segment lost 2 bases and the J segment 4 bases; nucleotides outside the gene matches: 4. The CDR3 contains 14 residues. Here the CDR3 reads CASSQRQGLYGYTF. The CDR3 coding sequence is TGTGCCAGCAGCCAACGACAGGGCCTCTATGGCTACACCTTC.

The gene calls are TRBV7-8 and TRBJ2-7, with D possibly matching TRBD1 (5 bases). The length of the CDR3 is 14 residues. CDR1 SGHVS and CDR2 FQNEAQ come from the germline V gene. The V end was cut by 3 bases, the J end by 2 bases, with 11 bases between. Written as DNA, the CDR3 is TGTGCCAGCAGCTTTGGGCAGGGCACCTACGAGCAGTACTTC. Amino acid sequence: CASSFGQGTYEQYF. Based on the CDR3 plus reference TRBV7-8 and TRBJ2-7, the full variable domain is GAGVSQSPRYKVAKRGQDVALRCDPISGHVSLFWYQQALGQGPEFLTYFQNEAQLDKSGLPSDRFFAERPEGSVSTLKIQRTQQEDSAVYLCASSFGQGTYEQYFGPGTRLTVT.

The genes are TRBV5-1 and TRBJ2-5; TRBD2 aligns across 14 bases. Germline V gives CDR1 SGHRS, CDR2 YFSETQ. The CDR3 is made up of 17 amino acids. V dropped 4 bases and J dropped 0; count of bases not matched to a gene: 5. CDR3 protein: CASSPGLAGVYQETQYF. The CDR3 DNA reads TGCGCCAGCAGCCCGGGACTAGCGGGGGTGTACCAAGAGACCCAGTACTTC.

The V call is TRBV12-3 or TRBV12-4, the J call TRBJ1-2; TRBD1 might be the D (5 bases). The V end was cut by 3 bases, the J end by 7 bases, with 12 bases between. The CDR3 sequence is 13 residues long. The CDR3 reads CASSFGQGSGYTF. The DNA for the CDR3 is TGTGCCAGCAGTTTTGGCCAGGGAAGTGGCTACACCTTC.

This sequence joins TRBV10-1 and TRBJ2-3; TRBD2 is a possible D gene (6 bases). The V gene's germline CDR1 is WNHNN and CDR2 SYGVQD (reference sequence). V gave up 7 bases and J gave up 2 bases, with 16 bases separating them. This CDR3 is 15 amino acids long. The CDR3 is CASNELAVDTDTQYF. CDR3 DNA: TGCGCCAGCAATGAATTAGCGGTAGACACAGATACGCAGTATTTT.